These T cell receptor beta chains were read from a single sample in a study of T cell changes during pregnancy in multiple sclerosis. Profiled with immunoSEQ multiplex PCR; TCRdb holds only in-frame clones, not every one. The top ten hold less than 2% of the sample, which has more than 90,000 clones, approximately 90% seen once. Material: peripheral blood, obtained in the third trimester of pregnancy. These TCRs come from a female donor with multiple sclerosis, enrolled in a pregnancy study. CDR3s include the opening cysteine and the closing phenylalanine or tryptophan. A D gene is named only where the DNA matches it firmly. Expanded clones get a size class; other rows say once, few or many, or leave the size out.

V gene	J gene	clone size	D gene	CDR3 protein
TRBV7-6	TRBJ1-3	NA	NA	CASSLMASSRSGNTIYF
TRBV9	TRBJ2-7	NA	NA	CASSVGTDSYEQYF
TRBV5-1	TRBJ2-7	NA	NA	CASSSSIGYEQYF
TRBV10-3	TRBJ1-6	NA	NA	CAISESGGAYNSPLHF
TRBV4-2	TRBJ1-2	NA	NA	CASSQDLPGATNYGYTF
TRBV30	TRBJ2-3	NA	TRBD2	CAWSLSGGASRNTQYF
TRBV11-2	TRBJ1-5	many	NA	CASSLGSGQPQHF
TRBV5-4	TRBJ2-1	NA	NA	CASSLGGSFSYNEQFF
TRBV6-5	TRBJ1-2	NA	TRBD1	CASGRTGVFYTF
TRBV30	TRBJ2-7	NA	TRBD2	CAWSVRASGRDLAYEQYF
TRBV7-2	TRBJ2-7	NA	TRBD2	CASSSPSYGGDGEQYF
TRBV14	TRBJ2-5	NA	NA	CASSPSFGIGTQYF
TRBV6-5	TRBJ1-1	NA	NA	CASKTGLTEAFF
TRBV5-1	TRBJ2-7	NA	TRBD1	CASSPGTGIYEQYF
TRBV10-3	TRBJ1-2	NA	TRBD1	CAISERGQIGGYTF
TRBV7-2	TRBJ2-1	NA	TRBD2	CASSTRLAGYEQFF
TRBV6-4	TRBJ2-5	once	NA	CASSDREETQYF
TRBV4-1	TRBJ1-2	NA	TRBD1	CASSPRQGGGYTF
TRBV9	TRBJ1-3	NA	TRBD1	CASSLGDSRTSGNTIYF
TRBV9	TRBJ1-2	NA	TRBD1	CASRSTGGNNYGYTF
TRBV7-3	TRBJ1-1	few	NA	CASSPRVGEVAFF
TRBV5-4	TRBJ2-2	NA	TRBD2	CASSREGDTGELFF
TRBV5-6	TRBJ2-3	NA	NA	CASSLGGRDTHTQYF
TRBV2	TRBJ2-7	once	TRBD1	CAGGQGSYEQYF
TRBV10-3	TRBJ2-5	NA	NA	CAISVGSKQETQYF
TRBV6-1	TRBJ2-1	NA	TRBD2	CASSEGTSGNEQFF
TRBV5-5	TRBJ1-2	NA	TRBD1	CASSQPGQVSNYGYTF
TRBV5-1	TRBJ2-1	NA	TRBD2	CASSSGLAASYNEQFF
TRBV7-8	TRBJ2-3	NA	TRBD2	CASSSLAGGQDPDTQYF
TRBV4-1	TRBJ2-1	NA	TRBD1	CASSAPGTGYNEQFF
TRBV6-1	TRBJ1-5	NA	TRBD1	CASSEEDRVLWGNQPQHF
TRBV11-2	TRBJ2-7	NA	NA	CASSRTADKYF
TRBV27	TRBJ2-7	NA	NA	CASSMTSPAYEQYF
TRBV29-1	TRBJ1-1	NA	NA	CSARLLAGAFF
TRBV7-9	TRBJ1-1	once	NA	CASTDLRLRGTEAFF
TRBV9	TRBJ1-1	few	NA	CASSAGADTEAFF
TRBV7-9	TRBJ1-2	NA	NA	CASSSNLSGYTF
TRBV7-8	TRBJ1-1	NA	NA	CASSLDGGGRDTEAFF
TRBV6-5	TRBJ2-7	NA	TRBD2	CASRQLAGVPYEQYF
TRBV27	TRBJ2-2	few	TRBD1	CASSLRQGATGELFF
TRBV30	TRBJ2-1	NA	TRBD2	CAWSARLAGNEQFF
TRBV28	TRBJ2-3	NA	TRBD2	CASSLKREVGLGWTDTQYF
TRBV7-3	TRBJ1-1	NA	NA	CASSLSGGTEAFF
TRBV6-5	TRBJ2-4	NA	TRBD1	CASRNRGMDIQYF
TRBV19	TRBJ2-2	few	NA	CASSLGRRNTGELFF
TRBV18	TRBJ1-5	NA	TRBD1	CASQDRVEQPQHF
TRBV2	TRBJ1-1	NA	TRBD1	CASRAWDRGEAFF
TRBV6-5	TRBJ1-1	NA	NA	CASGRGGTEAFF
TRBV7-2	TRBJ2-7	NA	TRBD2	CASSLRLAGSLYEQYF
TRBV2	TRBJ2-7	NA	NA	CASSEQGSVYEQYF
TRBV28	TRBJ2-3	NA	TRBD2	CASIPGGLAGADTQYF